This TCR beta chain was captured by sequencing in a study of blood T cell repertoires in COVID-19. For the study at large: The samples span acute and convalescent COVID-19 from the United States, Italy and Spain. PBMCs, B-cell-depleted T cells, or T cells provided the cDNA or gDNA that made up the material.

There are 13 residues in the CDR3. V was trimmed by 7 bases and J by 7 bases, leaving 17 bases between them. Germline CDR1 is MNHEY and CDR2 is SMNVEV (reference sequence). Seattle patients were enrolled during active infection and followed longitudinally. Under the authors' procedure: Reference gene primer amplification in the assay estimated nucleated cell counts. Using immunoSEQ multiplex PCR, the repertoire was profiled, and TCRdb retains in-frame clones only, with some absent. The V and J calls and clone size come from that table; D and trimming were worked out from the DNA. Found here are about 160,000 clones, 80% to 90% of them singletons; the top ten hold around 15%.

The sequence derives from a man between 18 and 29 years old with COVID-19, enrolled during active disease. The sample consisted of peripheral blood. V and J are TRBV27 and TRBJ2-7, with a possible D match to TRBD2 (5 bases). The CDR3 DNA reads as TGTGCCAGCACCCCCCCCGGACGGAGGGAGCAGTACTTC. Translation gives CASTPPGRREQYF.